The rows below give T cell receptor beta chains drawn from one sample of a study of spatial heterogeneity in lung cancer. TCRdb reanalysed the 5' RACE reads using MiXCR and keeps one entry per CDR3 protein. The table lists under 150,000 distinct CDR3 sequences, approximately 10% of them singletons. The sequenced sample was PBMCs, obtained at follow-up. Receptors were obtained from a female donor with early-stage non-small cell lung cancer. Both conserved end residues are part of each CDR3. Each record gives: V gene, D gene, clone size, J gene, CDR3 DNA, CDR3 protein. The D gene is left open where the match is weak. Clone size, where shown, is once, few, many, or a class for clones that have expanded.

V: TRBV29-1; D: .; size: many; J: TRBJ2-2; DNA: TGCAGCGTTGGGAACACCGGGGAGCTGTTTTTT; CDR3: CSVGNTGELFF
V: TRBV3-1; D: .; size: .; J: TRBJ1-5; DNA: TGTGCCAGCAGCCCGTCTCCATTTCAGCCCCAGCATTTT; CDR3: CASSPSPFQPQHF
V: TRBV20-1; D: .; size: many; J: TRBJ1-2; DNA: TGCAGTGCTAGTGAGGATGGCTACACCTTC; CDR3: CSASEDGYTF
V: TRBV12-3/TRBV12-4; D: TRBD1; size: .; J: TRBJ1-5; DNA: TGTGCCAGCAGTTTCAGACAGGGTAGTCAGCCCCAGCATTTT; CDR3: CASSFRQGSQPQHF
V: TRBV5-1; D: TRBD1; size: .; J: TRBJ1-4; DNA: TGCGCCAGCAGCCTTGACAGGGCCGAAAAACTGTTTTTT; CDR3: CASSLDRAEKLFF
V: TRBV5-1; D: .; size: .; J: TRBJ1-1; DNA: TGCGCCAGCAGCGACCCAGTACAGGGCCCTGAAGCTTTCTTT; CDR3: CASSDPVQGPEAFF
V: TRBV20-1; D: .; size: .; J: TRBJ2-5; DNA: TGCAGTGCTAGAGATTTCTTAGTTGACGAGACCCAGTACTTC; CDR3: CSARDFLVDETQYF
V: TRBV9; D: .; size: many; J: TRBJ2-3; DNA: TGTGCCAGCAGCGTTTTACAGGGTGACGATACGCAGTATTTT; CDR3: CASSVLQGDDTQYF
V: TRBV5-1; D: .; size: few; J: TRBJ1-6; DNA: TGCGCCAGCAGCGAGGGAGCCGGGAATAATTCACCCCTCCACTTT; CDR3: CASSEGAGNNSPLHF
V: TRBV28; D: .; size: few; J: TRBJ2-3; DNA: TGTGCCAGCAGCTGGGGTAGCCCCACAGATACGCAGTATTTT; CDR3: CASSWGSPTDTQYF
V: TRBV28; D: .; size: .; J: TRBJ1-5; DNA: TGTGCCAGCAGTTTCGGGACCTCAAGCAATCAGCCCCAGCATTTT; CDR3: CASSFGTSSNQPQHF
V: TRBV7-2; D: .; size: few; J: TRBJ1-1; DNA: TGTGCCAGCAGCTTAGCGTTGGGCGATGAAGCTTTCTTT; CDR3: CASSLALGDEAFF
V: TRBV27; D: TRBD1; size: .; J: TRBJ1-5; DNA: TGTGCCAGCAGTATGGGACAGACCAATCAGCCCCAGCATTTT; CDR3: CASSMGQTNQPQHF
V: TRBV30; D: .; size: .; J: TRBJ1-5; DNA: TGTGCCTGGGGTACAACTAGCAATCAGCCCCAGCATTTT; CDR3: CAWGTTSNQPQHF
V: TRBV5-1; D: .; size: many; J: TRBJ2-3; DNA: TGCGCCAGCAGCTTCCCCAGGGGCCCACCGTCCATGTCAGATACGCAGTATTTT; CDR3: CASSFPRGPPSMSDTQYF